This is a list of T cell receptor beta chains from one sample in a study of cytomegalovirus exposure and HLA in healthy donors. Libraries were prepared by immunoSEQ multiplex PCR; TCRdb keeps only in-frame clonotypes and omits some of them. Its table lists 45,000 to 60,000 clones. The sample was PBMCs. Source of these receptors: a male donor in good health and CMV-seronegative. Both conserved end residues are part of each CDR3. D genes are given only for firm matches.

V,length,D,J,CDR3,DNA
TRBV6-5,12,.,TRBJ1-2,CASSYLGYGYTF,TGTGCCAGCAGTTATCTCGGGTATGGCTACACCTTC
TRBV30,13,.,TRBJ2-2,CAWGNRDTGELFF,TGTGCCTGGGGGAACAGGGACACCGGGGAGCTGTTTTTT
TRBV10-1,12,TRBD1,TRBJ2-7,CASSESAGGQYF,TGCGCCAGCAGTGAGTCAGCAGGGGGCCAGTACTTC
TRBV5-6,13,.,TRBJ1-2,CASRNPTRRGYTF,TGTGCCAGCAGAAATCCCACCCGGCGGGGCTACACCTTC
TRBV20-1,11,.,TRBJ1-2,CSATQGYGYTF,TGCAGTGCTACCCAGGGGTACGGCTACACCTTC
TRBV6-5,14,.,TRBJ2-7,CASSYSFYGYEQYF,TGTGCCAGCAGTTACTCGTTCTACGGTTACGAGCAGTACTTC
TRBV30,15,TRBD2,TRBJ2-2,CAWSRGGGYTGELFF,TGTGCCTGGAGTAGGGGCGGGGGGTACACCGGGGAGCTGTTTTTT
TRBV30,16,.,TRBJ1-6,CAWSRVGVSYNSPLHF,TGTGCCTGGAGTCGCGTAGGGGTCTCCTATAATTCACCCCTCCACTTT
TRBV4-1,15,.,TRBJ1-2,CASSQAGTLREGYTF,TGCGCCAGCAGCCAGGCGGGGACCCTAAGGGAAGGCTACACCTTC
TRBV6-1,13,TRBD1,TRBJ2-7,CASSVGQIYEQYF,TGTGCCAGCAGTGTGGGACAGATCTACGAGCAGTACTTC
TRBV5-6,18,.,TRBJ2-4,CASSLGGLGDLAKNIQYF,TGTGCCAGCAGCTTGGGCGGTTTAGGGGACTTAGCCAAAAACATTCAGTACTTC
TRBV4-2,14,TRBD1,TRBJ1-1,CASSQDQGDTEAFF,TGTGCCAGCAGCCAAGATCAGGGGGACACTGAAGCTTTCTTT
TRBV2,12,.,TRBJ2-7,CASKLRAYEQYF,TGTGCCAGCAAGCTCAGGGCCTACGAGCAGTACTTC
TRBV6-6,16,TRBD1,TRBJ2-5,CASSYYGGTGQETQYF,TGTGCCAGCAGTTACTATGGTGGGACAGGCCAAGAGACCCAGTACTTC
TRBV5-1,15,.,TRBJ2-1,CASSLEQGSYNEQFF,TGCGCCAGCAGCTTGGAACAGGGCTCCTACAATGAGCAGTTCTTC
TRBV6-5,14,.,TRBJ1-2,CASSRAGSNYGYTF,TGTGCCAGCAGCCGCGCCGGGAGCAACTATGGCTACACCTTC
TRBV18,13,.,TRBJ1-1,CASSPEGDTEAFF,TGTGCCAGCTCACCGGAGGGAGACACTGAAGCTTTCTTT
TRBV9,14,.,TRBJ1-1,CASSVARSYTEAFF,TGTGCCAGCAGCGTAGCTAGGAGTTACACTGAAGCTTTCTTT
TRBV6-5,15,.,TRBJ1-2,CASSYSTTEWEGYTF,TGTGCCAGCAGTTACTCGACCACAGAGTGGGAGGGCTACACCTTC
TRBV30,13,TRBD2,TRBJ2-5,CAWSVAGGETQYF,TGTGCCTGGAGTGTAGCGGGGGGTGAGACCCAGTACTTC
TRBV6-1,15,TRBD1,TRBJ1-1,CASSSPGGKNTEAFF,TGTGCCAGCAGTTCACCAGGGGGCAAGAACACTGAAGCTTTCTTT
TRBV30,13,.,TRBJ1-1,CAWSVVIQGEAFF,TGTGCCTGGAGTGTAGTAATACAGGGTGAAGCTTTCTTT
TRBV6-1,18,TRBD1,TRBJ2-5,CASSEVGQGRFLQETQYF,TGTGCCAGCAGTGAAGTTGGACAGGGGCGTTTCCTACAAGAGACCCAGTACTTC
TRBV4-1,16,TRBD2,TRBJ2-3,CASSQDGSGGTDTQYF,TGCGCCAGCAGCCAAGATGGTAGCGGGGGTACAGATACGCAGTATTTT
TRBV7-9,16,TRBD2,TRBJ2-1,CASSSLASGFYNEQFF,TGTGCCAGCAGCTCCCTTGCTAGCGGCTTCTACAATGAGCAGTTCTTC
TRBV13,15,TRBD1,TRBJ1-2,CASSFPTGGSKGYTF,TGTGCCAGCAGCTTCCCTACAGGGGGTTCGAAAGGCTACACCTTC
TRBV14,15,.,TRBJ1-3,CASSQKGTYGNTIYF,TGTGCCAGCAGCCAAAAGGGGACATATGGAAACACCATATATTTT
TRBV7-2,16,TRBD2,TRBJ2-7,CASSLDGGGVPYEQYF,TGTGCCAGCAGCTTAGATGGTGGGGGGGTACCCTACGAGCAGTACTTC
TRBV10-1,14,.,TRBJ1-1,CASSEGQMNTEAFF,TGCGCCAGCAGTGAGGGGCAGATGAACACTGAAGCTTTCTTT
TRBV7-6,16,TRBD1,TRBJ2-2,CASSRDRGPNTGELFF,TGTGCCAGCAGCCGGGACAGGGGCCCGAACACCGGGGAGCTGTTTTTT
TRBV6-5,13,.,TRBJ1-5,CASSAGPNQPQHF,TGTGCCAGCAGTGCAGGGCCTAATCAGCCCCAGCATTTT
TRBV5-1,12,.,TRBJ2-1,CASTELGNEQFF,TGCGCCAGCACCGAGCTAGGCAATGAGCAGTTCTTC
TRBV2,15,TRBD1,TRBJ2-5,CASRDRDRVGETQYF,TGTGCCAGCAGGGACCGGGACAGGGTAGGGGAGACCCAGTACTTC
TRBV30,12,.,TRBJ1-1,CAWKTANTEAFF,TGTGCCTGGAAAACAGCTAACACTGAAGCTTTCTTT
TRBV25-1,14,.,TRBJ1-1,CASRPNRVNTEAFF,TGTGCCAGCAGGCCCAACCGGGTAAACACTGAAGCTTTCTTT
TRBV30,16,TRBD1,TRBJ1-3,CAWSHPRTGVGNTIYF,TGTGCCTGGAGCCACCCTCGGACAGGGGTCGGAAACACCATATATTTT
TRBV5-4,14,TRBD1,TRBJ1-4,CASSPDRGDEKLFF,TGTGCCAGCAGCCCCGACAGGGGAGATGAAAAACTGTTTTTT
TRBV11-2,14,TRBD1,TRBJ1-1,CASRGTGGNTEAFF,TGTGCCAGCAGAGGGACAGGGGGGAACACTGAAGCTTTCTTT
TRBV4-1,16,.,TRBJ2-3,CASSQASQGLADTQYF,TGCGCCAGCAGCCAAGCGTCACAGGGATTGGCAGATACGCAGTATTTT
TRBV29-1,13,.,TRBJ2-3,CSVDRQDTDTQYF,TGCAGCGTTGATAGGCAGGACACAGATACGCAGTATTTT
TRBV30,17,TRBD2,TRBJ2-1,CAWSGFSGLVYRDEQFF,TGTGCCTGGAGCGGTTTTTCGGGACTAGTGTACCGCGATGAGCAGTTCTTC
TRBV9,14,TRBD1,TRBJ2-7,CASSADRGRNEQYF,TGTGCCAGCAGTGCCGACAGGGGGAGGAACGAGCAGTACTTC
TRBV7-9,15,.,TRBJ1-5,CASSPAQGSAQPQHF,TGTGCCAGCAGCCCTGCTCAGGGGTCTGCCCAGCCCCAGCATTTT
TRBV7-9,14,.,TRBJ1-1,CASSLVLGVTEAFF,TGTGCCAGCAGCTTAGTTCTGGGAGTAACTGAAGCTTTCTTT
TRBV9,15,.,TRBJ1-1,CASSLLRGGDTEAFF,TGTGCCAGCAGCTTACTAAGAGGGGGGGACACTGAAGCTTTCTTT
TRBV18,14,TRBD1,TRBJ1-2,CASSPLEGQRGYTF,TGTGCCAGCTCACCACTAGAGGGACAGAGAGGCTACACCTTC
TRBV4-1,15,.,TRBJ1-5,CASSQRVYAGQPQHF,TGCGCCAGCAGCCAAAGGGTCTATGCGGGTCAGCCCCAGCATTTT
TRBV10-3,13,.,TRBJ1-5,CAIRGGGNQPQHF,TGTGCCATCAGGGGGGGAGGGAATCAGCCCCAGCATTTT
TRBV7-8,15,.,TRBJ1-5,CASSRREERNQPQHF,TGTGCCAGCAGCCGCCGCGAGGAGCGCAATCAGCCCCAGCATTTT
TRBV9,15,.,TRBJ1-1,CASSIGGTGNTEAFF,TGTGCCAGCAGCATTGGCGGGACGGGTAACACTGAAGCTTTCTTT
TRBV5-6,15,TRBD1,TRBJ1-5,CASSYAGGYRQPQHF,TGTGCCAGCAGCTATGCAGGGGGCTATCGACAGCCCCAGCATTTT
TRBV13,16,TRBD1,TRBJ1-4,CASSSGTGGSNEKLFF,TGTGCCAGCAGCTCCGGGACAGGGGGCTCTAATGAAAAACTGTTTTTT
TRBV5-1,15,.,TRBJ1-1,CASSQGQIRNTEAFF,TGCGCCAGCAGCCAGGGACAAATAAGGAACACTGAAGCTTTCTTT
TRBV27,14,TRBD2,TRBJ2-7,CASSLGGRTYEQYF,TGTGCCAGCAGTCTCGGGGGGAGAACCTACGAGCAGTACTTC
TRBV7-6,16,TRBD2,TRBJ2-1,CASSFELAGRNNEQFF,TGTGCCAGCAGCTTCGAACTAGCGGGGCGGAACAATGAGCAGTTCTTC